This T cell receptor (beta chain) was recorded in a study of identical twins. General study points: The abundant beta clonotypes from cord blood had fewer insertions, and memory repertoires had none of this.

CDR3 length equals 14 residues. The V gene's germline CDR1 is SGDLS and CDR2 YYNGEE. Trimming took 0 bases from V and 4 from J, leaving 11 bases between them. Each CDR3 protein gets one entry after TCRdb re-called the 5' RACE reads with MiXCR. The repertoire holds about 520,000 distinct CDR3 sequences, with around 20% as singletons. With respect to this clonotype: What it binds is not known.

These same records also appear under a second study, on T cells expressing NK-cell markers. From that study: Once again these clonotypes came out on top in the CD3+CD56-NKG2C+ fraction of four donors.

The sequence derives from a woman aged 18-35 years in good health. The sequenced sample consisted of CD4+ T cells sorted from blood. This chain connects TRBV9 to TRBJ2-7; D is uncertain. CDR3 residues: CASSVGLLPYEQYF. The CDR3 region has the DNA TGTGCCAGCAGCGTAGGGCTTCTTCCTTACGAGCAGTACTTC.